The next 16 T cell receptor beta chains were all read from a single sample in a study of T cell responses to AZD1222 COVID-19 vaccine (dated by TCRdb to the early 2020s). The library was prepared using the immunoSEQ multiplex PCR assay. TCRdb holds this immuneACCESS table with in-frame rearrangements only. Some clones are missing; in checked studies, unresolved V genes explain under half, and the rest has no known cause. The sample table shows about 96,000 clones, and 80% to 90% are seen once. 1.6% of the sample is taken by the ten largest. Taken with the paper, the label for time point translates to: baseline before first vaccination. The source was peripheral blood, collected on day 0 of AZD1222 vaccination. The receptors come from an adult in good health.

The chain couples TRBV25-1 to TRBJ1-3; maybe TRBD1 (5 bases). The V end was cut by 0 bases, the J end by 2 bases, with 8 bases between. From germline, CDR1 is MGHDK and CDR2 SYGVNS. This CDR3 contains 15 residues. The CDR3, as DNA: TGTGCCAGCAGTGAATATGGGGGGGCTGGAAACACCATATATTTT. Its protein product is CASSEYGGAGNTIYF.

This chain connects TRBV5-3 to TRBJ1-6; D uncertain. TRBV5-3 is labeled an ORF, and its function is uncertain. CDR3 length equals 14 residues. The V gene lost 3 bases and the J gene lost 9 bases, with 13 bases spanning the gap. The CDR3 bases are TGTGCCAGAAGCTGGGCTGTGGGTGGTTCACCCCTCCACTTT. Protein: CARSWAVGGSPLHF.

The chain employs TRBV11-2 and TRBJ2-7, with a possible D match to TRBD1 (5 bases). The CDR3 is 17 amino acids. Looked up from germline, CDR1 is SGHAT and CDR2 is FQNNGV. Trimming stripped 5 bases from V and 0 bases from J, with 20 bases between. The DNA of the CDR3 is TGTGCCAGCAGCCCGCGAAAACAGGTTACGAGCTCCTACGAGCAGTACTTC. It translates to CASSPRKQVTSSYEQYF.

This clone was seen a handful of times. This chain uses TRBV27 with TRBJ2-7; possibly TRBD1 for D (6 bases). V lost 5 bases, J lost 5 bases, and 19 bases lay in between. The CDR3 length is 15 residues. Germline CDR1 is MNHEY and CDR2 is SMNVEV (reference sequence). The CDR3 bases are TGTGCCAGCAGTCCACTAGGGGGAGACAGGAACGAGCAGTACTTC. Translating it yields CASSPLGGDRNEQYF.

This sequence joins TRBV18 and TRBJ1-6; D not certain. V was shortened by 4 bases and J by 9 bases, with 22 bases between the two germline ends. The germline V gene has CDR1 KGHSH and CDR2 LQKENI. The CDR3 spans 17 residues. CDR3 region: CASSLSLGPTTSSPLHF. CDR3 sequence (DNA): TGTGCCAGCTCACTCTCCTTGGGTCCCACAACGAGTTCACCCCTCCACTTT.

The chain employs TRBV30 and TRBJ1-1; TRBD1 matches 11 bases. After removal of 4 bases from V and 4 bases from J, the junction contained 5 bases not matched to a gene. Germline V gives CDR1 GTSNPN, CDR2 SVGIG (reference sequence). This CDR3 is built from 14 residues. The CDR3 nucleotides read TGTGCCTGGACGGACAGGGGGCGGGTCACTGAAGCTTTCTTT. Protein product: CAWTDRGRVTEAFF.

The J gene is TRBJ2-1, the V gene TRBV19; possibly TRBD2 for D (5 bases). V lost 3 bases and J lost 3, with 9 bases in between. Germline CDR1 and CDR2: LNHDA and SQIVND (reference sequence). The CDR3 contains 14 residues. The CDR3, as DNA: TGTGCCAGTAGTATTAAACTAGACTACAATGAGCAGTTCTTC. Its translation: CASSIKLDYNEQFF.

This rearrangement joins TRBV7-2 to TRBJ2-1, with 10 bases fitting TRBD2. J gave up 4 bases and V 5 bases, and 8 bases lay outside the gene matches. Germline CDR1 and CDR2: SGHTA and FQGNSA. The CDR3 sequence is 16 residues long. DNA of the CDR3: TGTGCCAGCAGCCCCTCACGGACTAGCGGTTACAATGAGCAGTTCTTC. This codes for CASSPSRTSGYNEQFF.

This clone was counted once. V usage is TRBV19 and J usage is TRBJ1-1; D may be TRBD1 (6 bases). The CDR3 has 16 residues. CDR1 and CDR2 (germline): LNHDA, SQIVND (reference sequence). Trimming took 3 bases from V and 0 from J, leaving 14 bases between them. This CDR3 reads CASSITRQALNTEAFF. CDR3 nucleotides: TGTGCCAGTAGTATTACCCGACAGGCTTTGAACACTGAAGCTTTCTTT.

This clone was counted once. The V and J genes are TRBV9 and TRBJ2-3; 9 nucleotides match TRBD2. With 0 bases clipped from V and 2 bases from J, the junction kept 4 bases outside the gene matches. Germline V gives CDR1 SGDLS, CDR2 YYNGEE. The CDR3 contains 16 residues. CDR3 sequence (DNA): TGTGCCAGCAGCGTAGTGTCTAGCGGGAACACAGATACGCAGTATTTT. This translates into CASSVVSSGNTDTQYF.

V usage is TRBV27 and J usage is TRBJ1-1; the D gene is possibly TRBD1 (5 bases). The CDR3 length is 15 residues. V was cut by 5 bases and J by 0 bases, with 13 bases left in between. Per germline, CDR1 MNHEY and CDR2 SMNVEV (reference sequence). The CDR3 DNA reads as TGTGCCAGCAGTCCTGGCGACAGCTTGAACACTGAAGCTTTCTTT. Encoded protein: CASSPGDSLNTEAFF.

The chain recombines TRBV4-3 with TRBJ2-3; TRBD2 aligns across 11 bases. From germline, CDR1 is LGHNA and CDR2 YSLEER. The CDR3 is made up of 17 amino acids. After removal of 2 bases from V and 1 base from J, the junction contained 5 bases not matched to a gene. Here the CDR3 reads CASSQRHSGGGTDTQYF. The CDR3 DNA is TGCGCCAGCAGCCAAAGGCATAGCGGGGGGGGCACAGATACGCAGTATTTT.

The chain has TRBV5-6 and TRBJ1-1; D is unclear. CDR3 length equals 14 residues. The V and J ends lost 3 bases and 1 base respectively, with 10 bases between them. Germline values: CDR1 SGHDT, CDR2 YYEEEE. The CDR3 region is CASSSFGRNTEAFF. CDR3 in DNA: TGTGCCAGCAGCTCCTTCGGACGGAACACTGAAGCTTTCTTT.

V usage is TRBV5-1 and J usage is TRBJ2-7, with D unresolved. The CDR3 has 15 amino acids. V lost 0 bases and J 1 base, leaving 11 bases between the germline ends. Germline-derived CDR1 and CDR2 are SGHRS and YFSETQ. Here the CDR3 DNA reads TGCGCCAGCAGCTTGGTAGTCTCTGGTTCCTACGAGCAGTACTTC. Encoded protein: CASSLVVSGSYEQYF. The full variable domain, its missing parts supplied by reference TRBV5-1 and TRBJ2-7, is KAGVTQTPRYLIKTRGQQVTLSCSPISGHRSVSWYQQTPGQGLQFLFEYFSETQRNKGNFPGRFSGRQFSNSRSEMNVSTLELGDSALYLCASSLVVSGSYEQYFGPGTRLTVT.

This chain joins TRBV4-3 and TRBJ2-3; no reliable D call. V was clipped by 4 bases and J by 0 bases, with 14 bases between them. Per germline, CDR1 LGHNA and CDR2 YSLEER. The CDR3 is 16 residues long. As DNA, the CDR3 is TGCGCCAGCAGCCGCTCGTCCCGGGCTAGCACAGATACGCAGTATTTT. Protein: CASSRSSRASTDTQYF.

The CDR3 coding sequence is TGTGCCAGCTCACCAGGCACGTCTCCGACTGAAGCTTTCTTT. This sequence encodes CASSPGTSPTEAFF. The V call is TRBV18, the J call TRBJ1-1; D remains unclear. The CDR3 spans 14 residues. The germline gives CDR1 KGHSH, CDR2 LQKENI. V lost 2 bases to trimming and J lost 5 bases, with 12 bases between them.